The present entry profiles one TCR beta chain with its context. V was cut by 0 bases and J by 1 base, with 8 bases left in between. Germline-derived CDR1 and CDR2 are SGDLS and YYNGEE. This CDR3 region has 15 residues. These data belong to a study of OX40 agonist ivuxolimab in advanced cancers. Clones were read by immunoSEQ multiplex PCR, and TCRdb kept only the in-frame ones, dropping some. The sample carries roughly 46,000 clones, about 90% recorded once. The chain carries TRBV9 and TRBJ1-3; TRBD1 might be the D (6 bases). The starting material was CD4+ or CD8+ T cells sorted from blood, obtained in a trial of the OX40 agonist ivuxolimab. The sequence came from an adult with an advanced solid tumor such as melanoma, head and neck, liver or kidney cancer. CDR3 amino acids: CASSVGQGSGNTIYF. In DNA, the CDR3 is TGTGCCAGCAGCGTAGGGCAGGGGTCTGGAAACACCATATATTTT. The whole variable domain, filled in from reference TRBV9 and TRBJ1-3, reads DSGVTQTPKHLITATGQRVTLRCSPRSGDLSVYWYQQSLDQGLQFLIQYYNGEERAKGNILERFSAQQFPDLHSELNLSSLELGDSALYFCASSVGQGSGNTIYFGEGSWLTVV.